The source of this TCR beta chain is a study of T cell responses to AZD1222 COVID-19 vaccine. Recipients boosted at about 4 weeks or about 12 weeks are pooled. Study-wide results and caveats: The study reported that nearly half of spike-specific TCRs target unmutated variant regions. Repertoires were obtained solely post-peak T cell response.

Per the germline V gene, CDR1 is SGHRS and CDR2 is YFSETQ. CDR3 length: 15 amino acids. Trimming pared 1 base from V and 2 bases from J, leaving 12 bases between. Data came from immunoSEQ multiplex PCR; TCRdb stores just in-frame clones and leaves some out. The sample has some 190,000 clones; roughly 91% are singletons. In regard to this clone: Its target is not known.

This chain links TRBV5-1 with TRBJ2-5; weak D call: TRBD2 (6 bases). The source is an adult who received the AZD1222 COVID-19 vaccine. The source material was peripheral blood, sampled 28 days after the second AZD1222 dose. For the CDR3, the DNA is TGCGCCAGCAGCTTGACGGGACTCCCACAAGAGACCCAGTACTTC. This codes for CASSLTGLPQETQYF.